This T cell receptor (beta chain) was retrieved from a study of response to subunit inactivated influenza vaccine. Study findings and constraints: Every seasonal influenza vaccination brings in few new T cells, the authors suggested.

TCRdb re-called the RT-PCR reads with MiXCR, one entry per CDR3 protein. The table shows hundreds of thousands of distinct CDR3 sequences, with less than 20% occurring only once. This clonotype was detected only a few times. Its antigen is unidentified. This CDR3 region has 14 residues. Germline V gene data show CDR1 as ENHRY and CDR2 as SYGVKD. Trimming stripped 7 bases from V and 5 bases from J, with 18 bases between. The receptor's source is a man in his fifties who received an inactivated influenza vaccine. This chain links TRBV10-3 with TRBJ2-7; TRBD1 might be the D (5 bases). The sample in question was PBMCs from blood, obtained more than 4 days after vaccination. The CDR3, as DNA: TGTGCCATCAATGGACCTCCACCCAGGGACGAGCAGTACTTC. It yields the protein CAINGPPPRDEQYF.